This paragraph covers one T cell receptor (beta chain) sequence. This clonotype was detected only a few times. No antigen is known for it. Base-call qualities are not available, and no considerably larger clone is one nucleotide away. The entry originates in a study of T-cell memory formation after mild COVID-19 (dated by TCRdb to about 2021). At the level of the whole study: TCR sequence clusters from the two donors were found to be largely donor specific. T-cell clones expanding and contracting after mild COVID-19 in two donors were tracked by longitudinal TCRalpha and TCRbeta repertoire sequencing. Two young, previously healthy adult volunteers, one female and one male, were included in the cohort.

The research as a whole found: Contracting CD4+ clones turned up mainly in the CM and EM memory subsets, whereas EMRA was where CD8+ clones were enriched. The second-wave clones that peaked on day 37 were not confirmed to be SARS-CoV-2 specific. Clones that contracted from day 15 to 85 showed balanced CD4/CD8 phenotypes, whereas a second wave of clones that expanded from day 15 to 37 leaned towards CD4+. Some responding clones were detected in pre-infection memory, suggesting pre-existing cross-reactive memory T cells joined the SARS-CoV-2 response. The study covered only a couple of mild cases, and larger cohorts including severe cases with pre-infection samples were considered necessary.

As encoded in the germline V gene, CDR1 is LGHNA while CDR2 is YSLEER. The V end gives up 0 bases and the J end 8 bases, leaving 10 bases in the junction not matched to a gene. Taken from cysteine to phenylalanine, the CDR3 has 16 residues. The DNA shown is the 48-base CDR3, in frame from base 1. Ficoll-Paque density gradient centrifugation was used to isolate PBMCs. Sequencing took place on an Illumina NovaSeq 6000. TCRalpha and TCRbeta cDNA libraries were built by 5'RACE with constant-segment primers, adding sample barcodes and unique molecular identifiers. Trizol reagent was used to extract RNA from every sample. Amplification of the libraries took two PCR steps, and the second step added a second sample barcode plus Illumina TruSeq adapters. Libraries were sequenced on an Illumina NovaSeq with 2 x 150 bp paired-end reads. As for the original processing: The reads were demultiplexed and collapsed into UMI-guided consensus sequences using migec v1.2.7. Using mixcr v2.1.11, the UMI consensuses were aligned to TRA and TRB V and J templates and assembled into clonotypes. Expanded or contracted clonotypes were those called significant by both edgeR and NoisET, with noise models trained on biological replicates. For edgeR calls, the cutoffs were a false discovery rate-adjusted p below 0.01 and a log2 fold-change threshold of 1. As an exploratory analysis of dynamics, max-normalized trajectories of the 1000 most abundant clonotypes were examined by PCA with hierarchical clustering. Separately sequenced CD4+ and CD8+ repertoires were used to assign a CD4 or CD8 phenotype to each responding clone. TCRdb ran its own pipeline on the public reads, namely fastp trimming at Q25 and MiXCR clone calling, and kept in-frame beta chains. Under each unique CDR3 protein, matching rows form one entry showing the most common genes and DNA. In this record, the V and J calls reflect TCRdb's handling and not the investigators' own analysis. The sample data list some 200,000 distinct CDR3 sequences, and about a fifth of these were observed just once. Jointly, the top ten make up about 21% of the sample.

Sequencing was done on a sample of PBMCs or a T cell subset sorted from them (not recorded which). This chain is built from TRBV4-3 and TRBJ2-1; 7 central bases correspond to TRBD2. The sequence came from an adult woman who had mild COVID-19 (a few samples of this study predate the infection). The sample titles of this study are shuffled in the database, so cell type and time point are left out; the donor was told from shared clones. Here is the DNA: TGCGCCAGCAGCCAAGAGGAGGGAGGGCCTTCCGATGAGCAGTTCTTC. It codes for CASSQEEGGPSDEQFF.